This note documents a single T cell receptor beta chain sequence. Its antigen is unknown. There are no base qualities to consult, and no much larger clone falls within one base. These data belong to a study of beta chain features in type 1 diabetes (dated by TCRdb to 2016 to 2019). Study-wide context: No differences in mean age, gender distribution, total cell number or subset yield were found between patients and healthy donors. A total of roughly 98,000,000 sorted cells were examined across all samples, and a strong correlation was observed between cell number per subset and RNA yield. The study compared the TCRB repertoires of sorted circulating CD4+ T cell subsets in recently diagnosed type 1 diabetes patients with those in matched healthy donors. Whereas all 28 donors provided naive and central memory subsets, regulatory and stem cell-like memory subsets were isolated from just 8 patients and about eight healthy donors.

The High Capacity cDNA Reverse Transcription Kit was used to reverse transcribe all of the isolated RNA, meaning that expressed TCRB transcripts were what got sequenced. Deep immunoSEQ sequencing was performed on naive, central memory and regulatory T cell samples, with an average of roughly 3.5 million total reads per sample. Sorted cells were lysed in RLT buffer and RNA was extracted with DNase-treated RNeasy Micro or Mini kits, depending on cell number. Each cell subset was processed on its own to prevent cross-contamination, while patient and healthy donor samples were processed together. TCRB sequences were amplified from cDNA with the immunoSEQ multiplex PCR, producing 87-bp fragments spanning the CDR3 region. Amplicons were sequenced on the Illumina HiSeq platform. The paper's processing steps were these. Synthetic template baselines were used to correct PCR bias computationally, reads within Hamming distance 2 were collapsed together, and singletons that could not be merged were discarded. Reads were aligned to IMGT to assign V, D and J genes, CDR3 length, and insertions or deletions at six rearrangement sites. Within each subset, clonotype counts were normalized to sorted cell number, after which true diversity and Gini coefficients were computed with the tcR R package. The overlap coefficient, calculated on TCRB nucleotide sequences, was used to quantify repertoire sharing. Out-of-frame TCRB sequences from naive cells were analyzed as a proxy for the pre-selection repertoire. Imported from immuneACCESS, the table was reduced by TCRdb to in-frame sequences with V and J called. These copies leave out some clones; in studies compared against another copy, an unresolved V gene accounts for under half, and the cause of the remainder is not known. V and J calls and clone size come straight from that table; D and trimming were deduced from the DNA. The sample records fewer than 350,000 clones, around a fifth of which are singletons. The ten largest clonotypes hold under 0.055% of the sample.

A single peripheral blood draw of around 0.11 L on average was collected from each donor into heparinised tubes. A BD FACSAria II was used to sort naive, central memory, regulatory and stem cell-like memory CD4+ T cells with a panel that included CD45RO, CCR7, CD25, CD127, CD95 and CD27. Purity was above 95% for every sorted population. PBMCs were isolated immediately by Lymphoprep density gradient centrifugation and stained directly without culture. So that batch effects would be minimized, each experiment stained and sorted samples in pairs, pairing one healthy donor with one patient. Beyond this particular receptor, the publication reports: Because cDNA rather than genomic DNA was sequenced, highly expressing activated cells could have been over-represented, although no difference in activation and CD3 levels was found between groups. HLA sub-analyses involved small numbers of individuals, so any influence of HLA type on TCRB rearrangement remained unresolved. A moderate but significant shortening of TCRB CDR3 length was observed in type 1 diabetes patients in all four CD4+ subsets. Shorter templates might have been favored by PCR, but patient and control samples were amplified and corrected together, so both groups would have been affected equally by any skew. At VDJ recombination sites, type 1 diabetes patients had fewer insertions and more deleted nucleotides, which implies abnormalities in thymic rearrangement. Naive, central memory and regulatory TCRB repertoires appeared more similar among patients than among healthy donors.

Sample: naive CD4+ T cells from blood. Explained via the paper, the cell subset or site label denotes: true naive CD4+ T cells. This receptor was obtained from a woman aged 18-29 years in good health.

The DNA is as follows: TGCGCCAGCAGCCAAGAGACGGCCAGGAACACCATATATTTT. This translates into CASSQETARNTIYF. The chain is made from TRBV4-1 and TRBJ1-3; no D segment can be confidently identified. Via the germline V gene, CDR1 is MGHRA and CDR2 YSYEKL. V and J lose 0 bases and 7 bases, and a span of 10 bases separates them. Including the terminal cysteine and phenylalanine, the CDR3 comprises 14 residues. The only DNA kept is the CDR3, 42 bases in frame from the first base.